The next 29 T cell receptor beta chains were all read from a single sample in a study of human T cells and chemical hapten exposure. From the RACE reads, TCRdb called clonotypes with MiXCR, one entry per CDR3 protein. The data show a few hundred thousand distinct CDR3 sequences, 6% to 7% seen once. This sample's time point: patch test 2, 6 weeks after DPC sensitization. Treatment indicated: therapeutic diphenylcyclopropenone sensitization with weekly scalp DPC. Here the sequenced sample was whole blood, taken in connection with sensitization to the hapten diphenylcyclopropenone (DPC). Receptors originate from a woman between 18 and 29 years old with alopecia areata. Some clones in this sample may be carry-over from other donors' samples.

This clonotype was detected many times. The chain has TRBV12-3 or TRBV12-4 and TRBJ2-7; D unresolved. The V gene lost 5 bases and the J gene lost 0 bases, with 17 bases spanning the gap. The CDR3 runs 16 residues. The CDR3 here is CASSGLRPLSSYEQYF. The CDR3 bases are TGTGCCAGCAGTGGCCTGAGGCCCCTCAGCTCCTACGAGCAGTACTTC.

This clonotype was recorded many times. This sequence joins TRBV6-4 and TRBJ1-6; D is ambiguous. There are 13 residues in the CDR3. V was shortened by 3 bases and J by 7 bases, with 7 bases between the two germline ends. Germline CDR1 reads MRHNA; CDR2 reads SNTAGT. CDR3 nucleotides: TGTGCCAGCAGTGAGACCACCAATTCACCCCTCCACTTT. It encodes CASSETTNSPLHF.

The genes are TRBV12-3 or TRBV12-4 and TRBJ2-1, with 7 bases identical to TRBD1. The junction had 14 bases not matched to a gene; V was cut back by 3 bases and J by 9 bases. CDR3 length: 16 amino acids. The CDR3 loop reads CASSFSETGPSGEQFF. As DNA, the CDR3 is TGTGCCAGCAGTTTCTCAGAGACAGGGCCCTCCGGTGAGCAGTTCTTC.

The CDR3 spells CASSRLAASYEQYF. The CDR3 DNA follows: TGTGCCAGCTCGAGACTAGCGGCCTCCTACGAGCAGTACTTC. The V gene is TRBV18, the J gene TRBJ2-7; TRBD2 aligns across 9 bases. Germline trimming cut 6 bases from V and 0 bases from J; bases unmatched to any gene: 3. Germline V lookup: CDR1 KGHSH, CDR2 LQKENI. This CDR3 is built from 14 residues. Drawing the rest from reference TRBV18 and TRBJ2-7, the complete variable domain is NAGVMQNPRHLVRRRGQEARLRCSPMKGHSHVYWYRQLPEEGLKFMVYLQKENIIDESGMPKERFSAEFPKEGPSILRIQQVVRGDSAAYFCASSRLAASYEQYFGPGTRLTVT.

The chain carries TRBV6-6 and TRBJ2-1; TRBD1 matches at 9 bases. CDR1 and CDR2 (germline): MNHNY, SVGAGI (reference sequence). There are 15 residues in the CDR3. Trimming removed 8 bases from V and 4 bases from J; junction bases left unmatched: 9. CDR3 nucleotide sequence: TGTGCCAGCCTTTATCCGGGACAGGGTTACAATGAGCAGTTCTTC. Amino acids: CASLYPGQGYNEQFF.

The chain joins TRBV12-3 or TRBV12-4 to TRBJ2-7, with D perhaps TRBD1 or TRBD2 (5 bases each). The V end was cut by 1 base, the J end by 4 bases, with 8 bases between. This CDR3 contains 13 residues. CDR3 protein: CASSLDEGYEQYF. In nucleotides, the CDR3 is TGTGCCAGCAGTTTAGACGAGGGGTACGAGCAGTACTTC.

This clonotype occurred many times. The chain combines TRBV6-5 with TRBJ1-4, with D possibly matching TRBD1 (6 bases). V lost 6 bases to trimming and J lost 8 bases, with 13 bases between them. CDR3 length: 13 residues. Per germline, CDR1 MNHEY and CDR2 SVGAGI. Here the CDR3 reads CASRSNDREKLFF. In DNA form, the CDR3 reads TGTGCCAGCAGATCCAATGACAGGGAAAAACTGTTTTTT.

The V and J genes are TRBV4-3 and TRBJ2-3, with TRBD2 as a possible D gene (6 bases). The CDR3 consists of 15 residues. With 1 base removed from V and 4 bases from J, the gap between germline ends came to 12 bases. Germline V gene lookup returns CDR1 LGHNA and CDR2 YSLEER. The CDR3: CASSQGMTGADTQYF. The CDR3 DNA reads as TGCGCCAGCAGCCAAGGCATGACGGGGGCAGATACGCAGTATTTT.

This clonotype was found many times. The chain is built from TRBV20-1 and TRBJ2-7; TRBD1 aligns across 7 bases. The length of the CDR3 is 14 residues. The germline CDR1 and CDR2 sequences are DFQATT and SNEGSKA (reference sequence). V gave up 3 bases and J gave up 2 bases; unmatched junction bases: 7. The CDR3 is CSARGDRVPYEQYF. The CDR3 DNA reads as TGCAGTGCTAGGGGCGACAGGGTTCCCTACGAGCAGTACTTC.

The chain couples TRBV6-5 to TRBJ2-5; D not certain. Trimming left V 9 bases short and J 0 bases short, with 11 bases between. Germline CDR1 is MNHEY and CDR2 is SVGAGI. This CDR3 comprises 13 residues. The CDR3 region has the DNA TGTGCCAGTGCAAAAAAGTACCAAGAGACCCAGTACTTC. Translation gives CASAKKYQETQYF.

This chain connects TRBV11-2 to TRBJ2-3; D unclear. Deletions cut 5 bases from V and 7 bases from J, with 10 bases between. Germline V CDR1 and CDR2: SGHAT, FQNNGV. The CDR3 totals 12 residues. The CDR3 loop reads CASSLQEYTQYF. The CDR3 nucleotides read TGTGCCAGCAGCCTCCAGGAGTATACGCAGTATTTT.

The J gene is TRBJ2-2, the V gene TRBV29-1; no reliable D call. The V gene lost 4 bases and the J gene lost 2 bases, with 5 bases spanning the gap. CDR1 and CDR2 (germline): SQVTM, ANQGSEA. The CDR3 has 12 amino acids. CDR3 residues: CSVGGNTGELFF. The CDR3 DNA reads TGCAGCGTTGGGGGAAACACCGGGGAGCTGTTTTTT.

This clonotype was picked up many times. As DNA, the CDR3 is TGTGCCAGCAGCCAAGAGGAGGGCACGGGCAATCAGCCCCAGCATTTT. As protein: CASSQEEGTGNQPQHF. The chain uses TRBV4-2 and TRBJ1-5; D is ambiguous. The CDR3 runs to 16 residues. V dropped 0 bases and J dropped 2 bases, with 11 bases sitting between them. Germline-derived CDR1 and CDR2 are LGHNA and YNFKEQ.

This chain links TRBV27 with TRBJ1-1; a possible D gene is TRBD1 (6 bases). Germline V lookup: CDR1 MNHEY, CDR2 SMNVEV (reference sequence). Deletions cut 5 bases from V and 2 bases from J, with 15 bases between. This CDR3 region has 15 residues. The CDR3 bases are TGTGCCAGCAGTCTTATCACAGGGTACAACACTGAAGCTTTCTTT. This codes for CASSLITGYNTEAFF.

This clonotype was counted at least ten times. The CDR3: CSARGSSFSTDTQYF. CDR3 DNA sequence: TGCAGTGCTAGGGGATCTAGTTTTAGCACAGATACGCAGTATTTT. V usage is TRBV20-1 and J usage is TRBJ2-3; D call uncertain. Germline V CDR1 and CDR2: DFQATT, SNEGSKA (reference sequence). The CDR3 runs 15 residues. V was trimmed by 3 bases and J by 0 bases, leaving 13 bases between them.

Many counts were recorded for this clonotype. This chain links TRBV6-1 with TRBJ1-1; D is undetermined. Germline V CDR1 and CDR2: MNHNS, SASEGT. V lost 3 bases to trimming and J lost 1 base, with 6 bases between them. This CDR3 is 13 amino acids long. The DNA of the CDR3 is TGTGCCAGCAGTGAGACTCCGAACACTGAAGCTTTCTTT. Encoded protein: CASSETPNTEAFF.

This clonotype was recorded a few times. The V call is TRBV4-1, the J call TRBJ1-3; perhaps TRBD1 as D (6 bases). The CDR3 has 14 amino acids. The V end was cut by 3 bases, the J end by 3 bases, with 9 bases between. Germline CDR1 is MGHRA and CDR2 is YSYEKL. DNA of the CDR3: TGCGCCAGCAGCCATACAGGGAGTGGAAACACCATATATTTT. As protein: CASSHTGSGNTIYF.

This clonotype was counted ten times or more. The chain carries TRBV5-1 and TRBJ1-1, with D perhaps TRBD1 (5 bases). Germline CDR1 is SGHRS and CDR2 is YFSETQ. Trimming removed 0 bases at V and 6 bases at J, with 12 bases between. This CDR3 has 14 amino acids. Written as DNA, the CDR3 is TGCGCCAGCAGCTTGGGACAGAGTGGCGCTGAAGCTTTCTTT. Translated: CASSLGQSGAEAFF.

The gene calls are TRBV9 and TRBJ2-3; D remains ambiguous. CDR1 SGDLS and CDR2 YYNGEE come from the germline V gene. This CDR3 spans 17 amino acids. V dropped 0 bases and J dropped 2 bases, with 16 bases sitting between them. CDR3 region: CASSVGGQESFTDTQYF. The CDR3 nucleotides read TGTGCCAGCAGCGTAGGTGGTCAGGAAAGCTTCACAGATACGCAGTATTTT.

This chain uses TRBV5-1 with TRBJ1-1, with 7 bases fitting TRBD1. Trimming at V came to 3 bases and at J to 5 bases, leaving 7 bases not matched to a gene. Germline V lookup: CDR1 SGHRS, CDR2 YFSETQ. The CDR3 spans 14 residues. Here the CDR3 reads CASSYDRVGTEAFF. In DNA form, the CDR3 reads TGCGCCAGCAGCTATGACAGGGTCGGGACTGAAGCTTTCTTT.

This clonotype was seen ten or more times. The chain joins TRBV6-2 or TRBV6-3 to TRBJ1-1, with D possibly TRBD1 on 5 matching bases. Germline CDR1 is MNHEY and CDR2 is SVGEGT. Trimming cost V 0 bases and J 5 bases, with 10 bases left between them. This CDR3 contains 14 residues. CDR3 DNA: TGTGCCAGCAGTTACTCAGGGGCAAGAACTGAAGCTTTCTTT. Protein product: CASSYSGARTEAFF.

The chain is built from TRBV20-1 and TRBJ2-3, with D possibly matching TRBD2 (5 bases). CDR3 length: 14 residues. The V gene's germline CDR1 is DFQATT and CDR2 SNEGSKA (reference sequence). V dropped 6 bases and J dropped 0 bases, with 13 bases sitting between them. CDR3 nucleotides: TGCAGTGCCCGAGGGCCGCCCAGCACAGATACGCAGTATTTT. Translated, it gives CSARGPPSTDTQYF.

The sample holds a few counts of this clonotype. The J gene is TRBJ1-1, the V gene TRBV6-6; D is uncertain. V lost 0 bases and J 1 base, leaving 9 bases between the germline ends. The CDR3 is made up of 15 amino acids. Germline values: CDR1 MNHNY, CDR2 SVGAGI (reference sequence). As DNA, the CDR3 is TGTGCCAGCAGTTACTCTTCGTCCCCGAACACTGAAGCTTTCTTT. This translates into CASSYSSSPNTEAFF.

This clonotype was detected ten times or more. This chain links TRBV11-1 with TRBJ1-2; no firm D call. Trimming pared 6 bases from V and 2 bases from J, leaving 22 bases between. The CDR3 runs to 17 residues. Germline V gene sequence: CDR1 SGHAT, CDR2 FQDESV (reference sequence). CDR3 bases: TGTGCCAGCAGACCATTACAAGGGCTCATTCCCAACTATGGCTACACCTTC. Translation gives CASRPLQGLIPNYGYTF.

The rearrangement joins TRBV7-2 to TRBJ2-7; D gene uncertain. CDR3 length: 13 amino acids. Germline CDR1 SGHTA, CDR2 FQGNSA. V was trimmed by 5 bases and J by 3 bases, leaving 11 bases between them. As DNA, the CDR3 is TGTGCCAGCAGCGAAGAGAGAGACTACGAGCAGTACTTC. It specifies CASSEERDYEQYF.

This clonotype occurred many times. The rearrangement uses TRBV7-2 and TRBJ1-1, with no clear D. Germline CDR1 SGHTA, CDR2 FQGNSA. Trimming took 3 bases from V and 0 from J, leaving 8 bases between them. The CDR3 is 14 residues long. Written as DNA, the CDR3 is TGTGCCAGCAGCTTCCAAGGTATGAACACTGAAGCTTTCTTT. Translating it yields CASSFQGMNTEAFF.

The sample holds many counts of this clonotype. This chain joins TRBV6-5 and TRBJ1-5, with 8 bases fitting TRBD1. CDR3 length equals 16 residues. CDR1 is MNHEY, CDR2 SVGAGI, per germline. The ends lost 6 bases at V and 3 bases at J; junction bases unmatched: 10. For the CDR3, the DNA is TGTGCCAGCAGCCGCGGACAGGGTGCCCTCAATCAGCCCCAGCATTTT. It codes for CASSRGQGALNQPQHF.

This clonotype has a count of ten or more. This chain connects TRBV5-1 to TRBJ1-2; TRBD1 matches at 12 bases. The germline CDR1 and CDR2 sequences are SGHRS and YFSETQ. This CDR3 region has 16 residues. V shed 3 bases, J shed 8 bases, and the junction held 11 bases outside the gene matches. DNA of the CDR3: TGCGCCAGCAGCTCAGCGGGACAGGGGGCCTTGGAAGGCTACACCTTC. It encodes CASSSAGQGALEGYTF.

This clonotype was recorded many times. This rearrangement joins TRBV28 to TRBJ1-1; D not certain. This CDR3 contains 17 residues. Germline CDR1 reads MDHEN; CDR2 reads SYDVKM. V lost 6 bases to trimming and J lost 1 base, with 21 bases between them. The CDR3 DNA follows: TGTGCCAGCAGCCCGGTTGTTGAGGGCTATGCGAACACTGAAGCTTTCTTT. It is translated as CASSPVVEGYANTEAFF.